The T cell receptor beta chain described here comes from a study of human T cells and chemical hapten exposure. Each CDR3 protein gets one entry after TCRdb re-called the RACE reads with MiXCR. The profile shows 150,000 to 200,000 distinct CDR3 sequences, 28% of them singletons. The study, taken as a whole, reports: Significantly more large CDR3 similarity clusters were formed by expanded TCRs than by controls. TCRs exceeding a frequency of 1 in 1000 stayed unchanged under DPC sensitization.

Described time point: patch test 3, about 24 weeks after DPC sensitization. The treatment here: therapeutic diphenylcyclopropenone sensitization with weekly scalp DPC. In regard to this clonotype: As yet, its antigen is unknown.

The germline V gene encodes CDR1 DFQATT and CDR2 SNEGSKA (reference sequence). The CDR3 is made up of 14 amino acids. V lost 1 base and J lost 2; bases outside the gene matches: 5. The clonotype was recovered from a woman aged 18-29 years with alopecia areata. Some clones in this sample may be carry-over from other donors' samples. Sequenced here: whole blood, sampled in connection with sensitization to the hapten diphenylcyclopropenone (DPC). The chain has TRBV20-1 and TRBJ2-7; TRBD2 matches 7 bases. CDR3 region: CSARGSSGTYEQYF. In DNA form, the CDR3 reads TGCAGTGCTAGAGGGTCTAGCGGAACCTACGAGCAGTACTTC.